Listed here are 2 T cell receptor beta chains from one sample, sequenced in a study of esophageal squamous cell carcinoma under preoperative chemotherapy. Time point denoted: after preoperative PTX-NDP chemotherapy. From the PCR reads, TCRdb called clonotypes with MiXCR, one entry per CDR3 protein. The table has some 10,000 distinct CDR3 sequences, about 51% seen once; the top ten hold 11% to 15%. This sample was taken from a patient given preoperative chemotherapy. Source of these receptors: a human donor with esophageal squamous cell carcinoma. The donor label of this sample is uncertain.

This clonotype ranks as large (0.1 to 1%). This chain joins TRBV6-1 and TRBJ2-5, with D possibly TRBD2 on 5 matching bases. Trimming took off 2 bases at V and 5 bases at J, with 12 bases between the two ends. CDR3 length equals 14 residues. The V gene's germline CDR1 is MNHNS and CDR2 SASEGT. The CDR3 nucleotides read TGTGCCAGCAGTGAATTGGGTAGAGGGGAGACCCAGTACTTC. Protein sequence: CASSELGRGETQYF.

By share, this clonotype counts as medium-sized. The chain has TRBV7-8 and TRBJ1-1; D not resolved. V was pared by 1 base and J by 0 bases, with 12 bases between. This CDR3 has 16 amino acids. Per germline, CDR1 SGHVS and CDR2 FQNEAQ. CDR3: CASSLVEMLMNTEAFF. Written as DNA, the CDR3 is TGTGCCAGCAGCTTAGTTGAGATGCTCATGAACACTGAAGCTTTCTTT.